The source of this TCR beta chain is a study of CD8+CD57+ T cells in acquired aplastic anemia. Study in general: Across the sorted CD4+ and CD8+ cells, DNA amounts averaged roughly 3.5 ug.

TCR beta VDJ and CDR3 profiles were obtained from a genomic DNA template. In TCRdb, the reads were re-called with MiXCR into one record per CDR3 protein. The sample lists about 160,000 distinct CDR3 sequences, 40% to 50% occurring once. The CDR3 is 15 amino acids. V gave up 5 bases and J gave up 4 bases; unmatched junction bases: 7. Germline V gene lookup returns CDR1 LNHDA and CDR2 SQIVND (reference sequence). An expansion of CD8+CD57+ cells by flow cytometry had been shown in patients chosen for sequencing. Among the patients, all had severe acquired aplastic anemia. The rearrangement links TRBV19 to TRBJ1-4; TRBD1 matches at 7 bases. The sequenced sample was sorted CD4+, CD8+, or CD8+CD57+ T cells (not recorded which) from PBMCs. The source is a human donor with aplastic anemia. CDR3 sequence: CASSPWDSCNEKLFF. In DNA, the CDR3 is TGTGCCAGTAGTCCCTGGGACAGCTGTAATGAAAAACTGTTTTTT.